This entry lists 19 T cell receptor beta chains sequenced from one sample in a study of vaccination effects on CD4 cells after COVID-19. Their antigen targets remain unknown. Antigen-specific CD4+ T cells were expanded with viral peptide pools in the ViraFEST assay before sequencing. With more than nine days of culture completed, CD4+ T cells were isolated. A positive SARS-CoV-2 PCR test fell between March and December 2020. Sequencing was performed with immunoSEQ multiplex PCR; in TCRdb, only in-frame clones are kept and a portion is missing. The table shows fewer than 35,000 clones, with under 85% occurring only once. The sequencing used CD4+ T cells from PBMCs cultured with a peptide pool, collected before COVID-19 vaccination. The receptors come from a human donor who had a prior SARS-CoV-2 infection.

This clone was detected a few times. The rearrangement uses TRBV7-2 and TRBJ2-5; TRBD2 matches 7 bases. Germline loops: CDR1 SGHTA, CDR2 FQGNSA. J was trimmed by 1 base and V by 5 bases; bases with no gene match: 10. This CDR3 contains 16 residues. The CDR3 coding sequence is TGTGCCAGCAGCCCTCTCTCTAGCGGCCCCCAAGAGACCCAGTACTTC. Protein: CASSPLSSGPQETQYF. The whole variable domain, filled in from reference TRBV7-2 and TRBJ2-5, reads GAGVSQSPSNKVTEKGKDVELRCDPISGHTALYWYRQSLGQGLEFLIYFQGNSAPDKSGLPSDRFSAERTGGSVSTLTIQRTQQEDSAVYLCASSPLSSGPQETQYFGPGTRLLVL.

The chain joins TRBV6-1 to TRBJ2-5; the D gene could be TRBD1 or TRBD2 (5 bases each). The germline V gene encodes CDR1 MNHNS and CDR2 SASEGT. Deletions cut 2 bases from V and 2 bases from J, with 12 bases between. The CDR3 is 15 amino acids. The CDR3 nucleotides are TGTGCCAGCAGTGAATGGGTTGGGGGACAAGAGACCCAGTACTTC. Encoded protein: CASSEWVGGQETQYF.

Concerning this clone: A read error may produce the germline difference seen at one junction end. CDR3 nucleotides: TGTGCTAGCAGCCGAGCGGGGATAGGGACCGGGGAGCTGTTTTTT. This sequence encodes CASSRAGIGTGELFF. This chain uses TRBV7-7 with TRBJ2-2, with 7 bases that match TRBD2. The germline CDR1 and CDR2 sequences are SSHAT and FNYEAQ (reference sequence). This CDR3 region has 15 residues.

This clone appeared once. The CDR3 is CASSRLAGQGNTGELFF. The DNA of the CDR3 is TGTGCCAGCAGCCGACTAGCGGGGCAGGGGAACACCGGGGAGCTGTTTTTT. The chain recombines TRBV2 with TRBJ2-2; 11 positions match TRBD2. The CDR3 consists of 17 residues. The V gene end was trimmed by 6 bases and the J gene end by 1 base; junction bases not matched to a gene: 7. CDR1 and CDR2 (germline): SNHLY, FYNNEI.

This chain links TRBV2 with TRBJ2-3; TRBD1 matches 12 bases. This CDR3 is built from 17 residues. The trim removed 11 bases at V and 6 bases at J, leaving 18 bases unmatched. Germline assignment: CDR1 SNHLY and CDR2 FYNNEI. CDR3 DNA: TGTGCCCGAGGGACTCAGACCGGGACAGGGGGCGCGGATACGCAGTATTTT. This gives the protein CARGTQTGTGGADTQYF.

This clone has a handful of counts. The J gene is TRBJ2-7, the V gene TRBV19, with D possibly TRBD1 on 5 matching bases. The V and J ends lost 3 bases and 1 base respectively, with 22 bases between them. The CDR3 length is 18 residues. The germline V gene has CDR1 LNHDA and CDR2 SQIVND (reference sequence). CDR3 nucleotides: TGTGCCAGTAGTATCCCCGGTGGGCAGGGCGGTTGGTCCTACGAGCAGTACTTC. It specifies CASSIPGGQGGWSYEQYF.

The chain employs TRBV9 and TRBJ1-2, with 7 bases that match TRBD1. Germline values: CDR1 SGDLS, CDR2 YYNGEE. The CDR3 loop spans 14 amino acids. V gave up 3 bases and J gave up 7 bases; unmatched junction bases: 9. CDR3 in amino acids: CASSAGQDGGGYTF. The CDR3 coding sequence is TGTGCCAGCAGCGCCGGACAGGATGGGGGTGGCTACACCTTC.

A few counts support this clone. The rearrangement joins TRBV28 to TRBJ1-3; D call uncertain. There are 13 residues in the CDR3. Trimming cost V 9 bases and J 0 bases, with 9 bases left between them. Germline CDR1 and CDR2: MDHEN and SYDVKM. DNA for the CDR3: TGTGCCAGTACAGATTACTCTGGAAACACCATATATTTT. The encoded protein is CASTDYSGNTIYF.

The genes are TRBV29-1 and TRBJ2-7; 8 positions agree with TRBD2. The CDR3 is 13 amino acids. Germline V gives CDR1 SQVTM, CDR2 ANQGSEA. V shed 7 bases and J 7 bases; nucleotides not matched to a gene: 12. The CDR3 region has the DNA TGCAGCGCCAAAGGCTTAGCGGGGAAAGAGCAGTACTTC. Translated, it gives CSAKGLAGKEQYF.

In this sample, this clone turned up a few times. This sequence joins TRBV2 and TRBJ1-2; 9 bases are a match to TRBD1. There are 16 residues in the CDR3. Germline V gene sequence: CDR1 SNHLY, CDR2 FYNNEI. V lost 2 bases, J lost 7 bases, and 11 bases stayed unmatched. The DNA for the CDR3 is TGTGCCAGCAGTGAAAAGGGAATAACAGGGGGCTCTGGCTACACCTTC. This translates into CASSEKGITGGSGYTF.

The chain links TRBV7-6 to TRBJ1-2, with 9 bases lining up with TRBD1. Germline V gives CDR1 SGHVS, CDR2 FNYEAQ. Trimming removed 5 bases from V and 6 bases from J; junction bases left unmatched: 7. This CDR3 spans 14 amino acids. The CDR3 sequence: CASSPRTGGDGYTF. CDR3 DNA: TGTGCCAGCAGCCCCCGTACAGGGGGCGATGGCTACACCTTC.

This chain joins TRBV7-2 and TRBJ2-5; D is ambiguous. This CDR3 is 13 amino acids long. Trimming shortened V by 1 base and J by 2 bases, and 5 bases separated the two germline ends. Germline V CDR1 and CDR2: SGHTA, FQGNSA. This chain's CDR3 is CASSLVLQETQYF. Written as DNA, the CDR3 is TGTGCCAGCAGCTTAGTACTACAAGAGACCCAGTACTTC.

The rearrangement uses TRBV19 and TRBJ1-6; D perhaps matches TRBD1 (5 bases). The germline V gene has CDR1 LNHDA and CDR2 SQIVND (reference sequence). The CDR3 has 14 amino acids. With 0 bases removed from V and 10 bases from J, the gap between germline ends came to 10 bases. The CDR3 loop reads CASSIEFRVSPLHF. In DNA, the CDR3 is TGTGCCAGTAGTATAGAGTTCAGGGTGTCACCCCTCCACTTT. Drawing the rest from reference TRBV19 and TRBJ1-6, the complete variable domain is DGGITQSPKYLFRKEGQNVTLSCEQNLNHDAMYWYRQDPGQGLRLIYYSQIVNDFQKGDIAEGYSVSREKKESFPLTVTSAQKNPTAFYLCASSIEFRVSPLHFGNGTRLTVT.

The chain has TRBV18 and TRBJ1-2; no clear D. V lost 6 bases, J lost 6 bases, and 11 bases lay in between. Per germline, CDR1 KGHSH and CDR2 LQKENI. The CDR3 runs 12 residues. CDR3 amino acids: CASSHSRDGYTF. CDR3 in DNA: TGTGCCAGCTCGCACTCTCGGGATGGCTACACCTTC. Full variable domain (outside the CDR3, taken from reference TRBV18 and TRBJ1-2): NAGVMQNPRHLVRRRGQEARLRCSPMKGHSHVYWYRQLPEEGLKFMVYLQKENIIDESGMPKERFSAEFPKEGPSILRIQQVVRGDSAAYFCASSHSRDGYTFGSGTRLTVV.

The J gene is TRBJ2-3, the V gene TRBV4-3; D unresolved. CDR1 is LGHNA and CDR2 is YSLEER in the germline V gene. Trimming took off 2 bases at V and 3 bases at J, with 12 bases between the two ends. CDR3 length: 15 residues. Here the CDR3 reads CASSQSSHGTDTQYF. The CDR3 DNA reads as TGCGCCAGCAGCCAAAGTTCCCACGGGACAGATACGCAGTATTTT.

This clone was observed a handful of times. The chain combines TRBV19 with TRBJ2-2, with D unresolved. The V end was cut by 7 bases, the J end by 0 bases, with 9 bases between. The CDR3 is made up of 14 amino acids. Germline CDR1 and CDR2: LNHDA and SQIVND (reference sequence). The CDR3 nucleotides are TGTGCCAGTAAAACTCACGCGAACACCGGGGAGCTGTTTTTT. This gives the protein CASKTHANTGELFF.

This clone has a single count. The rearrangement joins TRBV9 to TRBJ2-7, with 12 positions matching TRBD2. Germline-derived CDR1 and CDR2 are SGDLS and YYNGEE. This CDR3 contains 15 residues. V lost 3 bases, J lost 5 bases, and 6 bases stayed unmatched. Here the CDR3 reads CASSGGTSGGHEQYF. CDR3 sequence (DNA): TGTGCCAGCAGCGGGGGTACTAGCGGGGGGCACGAGCAGTACTTC.

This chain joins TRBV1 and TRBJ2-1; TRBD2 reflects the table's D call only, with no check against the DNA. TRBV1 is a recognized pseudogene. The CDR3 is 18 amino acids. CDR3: CTSSQPKPGLVLYNEQFF. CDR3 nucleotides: TGCACCAGCAGCCAGCCCAAACCGGGACTAGTCTTATACAATGAGCAGTTCTTC.

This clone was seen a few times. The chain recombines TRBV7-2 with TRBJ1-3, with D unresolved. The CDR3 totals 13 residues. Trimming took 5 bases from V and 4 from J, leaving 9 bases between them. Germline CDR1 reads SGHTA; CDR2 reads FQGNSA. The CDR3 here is CASSPYSGNTIYF. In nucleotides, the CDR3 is TGTGCCAGCAGCCCCTATTCAGGAAACACCATATATTTT.